One and the same sample provided the 28 T cell receptor beta chains below, sequenced in a study of T cell repertoires in cytomegalovirus infection. One entry per CDR3 protein results from TCRdb running MiXCR on the reads. Of around 570,000 distinct CDR3 sequences in the sample, approximately 40% were seen once. No antigen is known for these receptors. Sample: cultured PBMCs, taken from culture after CMV antigen stimulation. Receptor source: a human donor in good health (CMV status not recorded). Some clones in this sample may be carry-over from other donors' samples.

This clonotype appeared many times. The rearrangement links TRBV7-2 to TRBJ2-7, with D perhaps matching TRBD2 (6 bases). Germline CDR1 is SGHTA and CDR2 is FQGNSA. The length of the CDR3 is 16 residues. V shed 1 base and J shed 3 bases, with 16 bases lying between them. The CDR3 loop is CASSLGSGAGHYEQYF. DNA for the CDR3: TGTGCCAGCAGCTTAGGATCAGGAGCGGGCCACTACGAGCAGTACTTC. Full variable domain (remainder filled in from reference TRBV7-2 and TRBJ2-7): GAGVSQSPSNKVTEKGKDVELRCDPISGHTALYWYRQSLGQGLEFLIYFQGNSAPDKSGLPSDRFSAERTGGSVSTLTIQRTQQEDSAVYLCASSLGSGAGHYEQYFGPGTRLTVT.

The chain has TRBV6-1 and TRBJ1-3; 7 nucleotides line up with TRBD1. The CDR3 is 14 residues long. CDR1 is MNHNS, CDR2 SASEGT, per germline. Unmatched junction bases numbered 2, after V lost 6 bases and J lost 0 bases. The CDR3 reads CASRRTGSGNTIYF. CDR3 nucleotides: TGTGCCAGCAGGAGGACAGGCTCTGGAAACACCATATATTTT.

This clonotype showed up just a few times. V and J are TRBV7-2 and TRBJ2-7, with unresolved D. The germline V gene has CDR1 SGHTA and CDR2 FQGNSA. With 5 bases removed from V and 4 bases from J, the gap between germline ends came to 18 bases. There are 15 residues in the CDR3. The CDR3 nucleotides are TGTGCCAGCAGCCCTTCTATTCGACCGGAGTACGAGCAGTACTTC. Translated: CASSPSIRPEYEQYF.

This clonotype was counted a few times. J is TRBJ2-1 and V is TRBV7-2, with D perhaps matching TRBD2 (5 bases). Trimming left V 2 bases short and J 5 bases short, with 13 bases between. There are 15 residues in the CDR3. The V gene's germline CDR1 is SGHTA and CDR2 FQGNSA. The CDR3: CASSLPGIINNEQFF. The CDR3 DNA is TGTGCCAGCAGCTTACCCGGGATTATCAACAATGAGCAGTTCTTC.

This clonotype was seen more than once but under ten times. CDR3 in amino acids: CASSDRTDTEAFF. CDR3 nucleotides: TGTGCCAGCTCGGACAGGACCGACACTGAAGCTTTCTTT. The V gene is TRBV12-3 or TRBV12-4, the J gene TRBJ1-1; 7 bases are shared with TRBD1. V lost 8 bases, J lost 3 bases, and 6 bases stayed unmatched. This CDR3 has 13 residues.

This clonotype was seen ten or more times. The chain joins TRBV7-2 to TRBJ1-4; the D gene is possibly TRBD1 (6 bases). This CDR3 comprises 14 residues. The V end lost 1 base, the J end lost 8 bases, and 11 bases lay between the germline ends. The germline CDR1 and CDR2 sequences are SGHTA and FQGNSA. The CDR3 sequence is CASSLGQVGEKLFF. The CDR3 nucleotides are TGTGCCAGCAGCTTAGGACAGGTCGGGGAAAAACTGTTTTTT.

This clonotype showed up just a few times. The chain has TRBV7-6 and TRBJ2-1; D is ambiguous. Looked up from germline, CDR1 is SGHVS and CDR2 is FNYEAQ. CDR3 length equals 13 residues. The V gene lost 6 bases and the J gene lost 9 bases, with 15 bases spanning the gap. CDR3 DNA sequence: TGTGCCAGCAGATTGACCCTACTGAGTGAGCAGTTCTTC. Protein: CASRLTLLSEQFF. Complete variable domain (other parts from reference TRBV7-6 and TRBJ2-1): GAGVSQSPRYKVTKRGQDVALRCDPISGHVSLYWYRQALGQGPEFLTYFNYEAQQDKSGLPNDRFSAERPEGSISTLTIQRTEQRDSAMYRCASRLTLLSEQFFGPGTRLTVL.

V gene TRBV7-2 combines with J gene TRBJ2-1; D unclear. Trimming pared 2 bases from V and 0 bases from J, leaving 14 bases between. The germline V gene encodes CDR1 SGHTA and CDR2 FQGNSA. This CDR3 is built from 17 residues. CDR3 amino acids: CASSLSPGPHSYNEQFF. The CDR3 bases are TGTGCCAGCAGCTTATCGCCCGGACCCCACTCCTACAATGAGCAGTTCTTC.

This clonotype has ten or more counts. The gene calls are TRBV7-2 and TRBJ2-5, with 7 bases aligning to TRBD2. Per the germline V gene, CDR1 is SGHTA and CDR2 is FQGNSA. The CDR3 is 14 amino acids. The junction had 4 bases not matched to a gene; V was cut back by 5 bases and J by 1 base. CDR3 loop: CASSESGVQETQYF. The CDR3 bases are TGTGCCAGCAGCGAGAGCGGGGTCCAAGAGACCCAGTACTTC.

The V gene is TRBV24-1, the J gene TRBJ1-1; 7 bases fit TRBD1. The CDR3 is 13 amino acids. In germline, CDR1 is KGHDR, CDR2 SFDVKD. The V gene end was trimmed by 7 bases and the J gene end by 3 bases; junction bases not matched to a gene: 4. The CDR3 protein is CATRDRVDTEAFF. CDR3 DNA sequence: TGTGCCACCAGAGACAGGGTTGACACTGAAGCTTTCTTT.

This clonotype was recorded a few times. J is TRBJ1-2 and V is TRBV12-3 or TRBV12-4; TRBD1 might be the D (5 bases). Between the trimmed V and J ends, which lost 0 bases and 3 bases, there was a span of 8 bases. CDR3 length: 14 amino acids. The CDR3 here is CASSLAGADYGYTF. DNA of the CDR3: TGTGCCAGCAGTTTAGCCGGGGCCGACTATGGCTACACCTTC.

This chain joins TRBV6-6 and TRBJ1-5; a weak D match, TRBD1 (5 bases). The V gene's germline CDR1 is MNHNY and CDR2 SVGAGI (reference sequence). V lost 2 bases and J 2 bases, leaving 7 bases between the germline ends. This CDR3 spans 14 amino acids. For the CDR3, the DNA is TGTGCCAGCAGTTACGCGACAGGCAATCAGCCCCAGCATTTT. This encodes CASSYATGNQPQHF.

This clonotype turned up a few times. The V gene is TRBV7-8, the J gene TRBJ2-7, with 8 bases matching TRBD2. Germline trimming cut 6 bases from V and 3 bases from J; bases unmatched to any gene: 7. Germline V gives CDR1 SGHVS, CDR2 FQNEAQ. The CDR3 runs to 14 residues. CDR3 DNA: TGTGCCAGCAGTTCGCCGGGGGGGGGCTACGAGCAGTACTTC. Its protein product is CASSSPGGGYEQYF.

The chain carries TRBV10-3 and TRBJ2-6; 9 nucleotides line up with TRBD1. The CDR3 covers 14 residues. From germline, CDR1 is ENHRY and CDR2 SYGVKD. Trimming cost V 2 bases and J 12 bases; bases outside gene matches: 5. CDR3 sequence: CAISEINRGPVLTF. CDR3 coding DNA: TGTGCCATCAGTGAGATCAACAGGGGGCCCGTCCTGACTTTC.

Only a few counts were recorded for this clonotype. V and J are TRBV10-3 and TRBJ2-7; 7 positions match TRBD2. This CDR3 comprises 12 residues. Germline V gives CDR1 ENHRY, CDR2 SYGVKD. Germline trimming cut 8 bases from V and 3 bases from J; bases unmatched to any gene: 4. As DNA, the CDR3 is TGTGCCATCGGGGAGGGCGTCTACGAGCAGTACTTC. Amino acids: CAIGEGVYEQYF.

The chain carries TRBV6-8 and TRBJ2-1, with 13 bases identical to TRBD2. The CDR3 sequence is 14 residues long. Losses at the gene ends were 7 bases for V and 7 bases for J; bases not matched to a gene: 4. The V gene's germline CDR1 is MNHGY and CDR2 SAAAGT. The CDR3 nucleotides are TGTGCCAGCACCCTACTAGCGGGAGGGAATGAGCAGTTCTTC. Amino acids: CASTLLAGGNEQFF.

The rearrangement joins TRBV4-1 to TRBJ2-2; D possibly matches TRBD1 or TRBD2 (5 bases each). Trimming left V 0 bases short and J 4 bases short, with 12 bases between. Germline V gives CDR1 MGHRA, CDR2 YSYEKL. The CDR3 has 16 amino acids. The CDR3 protein is CASSQEGAGGTGELFF. As DNA, the CDR3 is TGCGCCAGCAGCCAAGAAGGGGCAGGAGGCACCGGGGAGCTGTTTTTT.

The V call is TRBV27, the J call TRBJ2-7, with 8 bases fitting TRBD2. CDR1 is MNHEY, CDR2 SMNVEV, per germline (reference sequence). The CDR3 covers 13 residues. V lost 6 bases to trimming and J lost 5 bases; unmatched junction nucleotides: 6. In nucleotides, the CDR3 is TGTGCCAGCAGGGGCAGCGGGAGAGACGAGCAGTACTTC. Its translation is CASRGSGRDEQYF.

The chain couples TRBV11-2 to TRBJ2-3, with 7 bases that match TRBD2. This CDR3 comprises 17 residues. V lost 1 base and J lost 2; bases outside the gene matches: 9. Germline assignment: CDR1 SGHAT and CDR2 FQNNGV. Here the CDR3 reads CASSLAWGGDVTDTQYF. CDR3 DNA: TGTGCCAGCAGCTTAGCTTGGGGAGGGGACGTCACAGATACGCAGTATTTT.

The chain employs TRBV20-1 and TRBJ1-3; perhaps TRBD1 as D (6 bases). Germline V gives CDR1 DFQATT, CDR2 SNEGSKA (reference sequence). This CDR3 comprises 13 residues. Trimming cost V 6 bases and J 3 bases, with 12 bases left between them. The CDR3 DNA is TGCAGTGCCAACAGGGTAAATGGAAACACCATATATTTT. This sequence encodes CSANRVNGNTIYF.

V usage is TRBV12-3 or TRBV12-4 and J usage is TRBJ2-7; TRBD2 matches 8 bases. CDR3 length: 16 amino acids. With 2 bases clipped from V and 2 bases from J, the junction kept 8 bases outside the gene matches. In DNA form, the CDR3 reads TGTGCCAGCAGTTTACTGGCGGGGGGCCATACCTACGAGCAGTACTTC. Its protein product is CASSLLAGGHTYEQYF.

This clonotype has at least ten counts. V is TRBV7-2 and J is TRBJ2-5; TRBD1 matches at 9 bases. From germline, CDR1 is SGHTA and CDR2 FQGNSA. The CDR3 has 15 residues. V was clipped by 0 bases and J by 6 bases; unmatched bases: 5. Here the CDR3 DNA reads TGTGCCAGCAGCTTAGCCCAACAGGGGGCGAAGACCCAGTACTTC. It translates to CASSLAQQGAKTQYF.

This clonotype showed up just a few times. This chain links TRBV6-2 or TRBV6-3 with TRBJ1-5; D is unresolved. Germline CDR1 MNHEY, CDR2 SVGEGT. V dropped 6 bases and J dropped 5 bases, with 11 bases sitting between them. The CDR3 extends over 13 amino acids. In nucleotides, the CDR3 is TGTGCCAGCAGACCTTCCACCCATCAGCCCCAGCATTTT. Translation gives CASRPSTHQPQHF.

The sample holds many counts of this clonotype. The chain joins TRBV29-1 to TRBJ2-1; 11 bases are a match to TRBD2. This CDR3 has 14 amino acids. The J segment lost 4 bases and the V segment lost 3 bases, leaving 2 bases of the junction unmatched. Germline assignment: CDR1 SQVTM and CDR2 ANQGSEA. Written as DNA, the CDR3 is TGCAGCGTTGACACTAGCGGGGGATACAATGAGCAGTTCTTC. Translating gives CSVDTSGGYNEQFF.

This clonotype came up a few times. The chain links TRBV12-3 or TRBV12-4 to TRBJ2-1; TRBD2 aligns across 8 bases. The CDR3 length is 16 residues. V was clipped by 5 bases and J by 10 bases; unmatched bases: 16. Here the CDR3 reads CASSLFSGIVSGEQFF. CDR3 nucleotides: TGTGCCAGCAGTCTTTTTAGCGGGATTGTTTCAGGGGAGCAGTTCTTC.

This clonotype was seen a few times. The CDR3 loop reads CASSSFLRGSNTGELFF. Here the CDR3 DNA reads TGTGCCAGCAGCTCATTCCTCCGGGGTTCGAACACCGGGGAGCTGTTTTTT. The chain joins TRBV7-6 to TRBJ2-2, with D possibly TRBD2 on 5 matching bases. Per germline, CDR1 SGHVS and CDR2 FNYEAQ. This CDR3 contains 17 residues. V lost 4 bases and J 0 bases, leaving 15 bases between the germline ends.

This chain joins TRBV7-2 and TRBJ2-7; 8 nucleotides align to TRBD2. The CDR3 totals 16 residues. After removal of 3 bases from V and 0 bases from J, the junction contained 7 bases not matched to a gene. Germline V gives CDR1 SGHTA, CDR2 FQGNSA. The chain's CDR3 is CASSFAGGIFSYEQYF. DNA for the CDR3: TGTGCCAGCAGCTTCGCGGGAGGCATATTCTCCTACGAGCAGTACTTC.

This clonotype was detected only a few times. The chain links TRBV6-5 to TRBJ1-1; D unresolved. V was cut by 6 bases and J by 0 bases, with 14 bases left in between. Germline CDR1 is MNHEY and CDR2 is SVGAGI. This CDR3 has 15 amino acids. CDR3 in DNA: TGTGCCAGCAGCTGGCGGTCCGGGTTGAACACTGAAGCTTTCTTT. It translates to CASSWRSGLNTEAFF.